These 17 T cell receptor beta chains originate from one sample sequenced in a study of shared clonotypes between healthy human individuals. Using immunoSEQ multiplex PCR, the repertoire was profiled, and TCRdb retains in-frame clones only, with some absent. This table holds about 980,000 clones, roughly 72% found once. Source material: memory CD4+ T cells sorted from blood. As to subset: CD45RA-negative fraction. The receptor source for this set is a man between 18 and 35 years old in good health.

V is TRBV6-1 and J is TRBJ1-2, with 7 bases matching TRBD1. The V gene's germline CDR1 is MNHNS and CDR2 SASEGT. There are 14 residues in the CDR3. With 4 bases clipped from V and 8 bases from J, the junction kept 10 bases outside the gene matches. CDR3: CASSAPHRGGGYTF. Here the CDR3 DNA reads TGTGCCAGCAGTGCCCCTCACAGGGGAGGCGGCTACACCTTC.

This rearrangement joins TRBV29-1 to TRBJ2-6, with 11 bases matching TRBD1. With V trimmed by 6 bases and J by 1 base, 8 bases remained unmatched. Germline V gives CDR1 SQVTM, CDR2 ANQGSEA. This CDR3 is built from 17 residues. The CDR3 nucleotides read TGCAGCGTCCTAAGGACAGGGGGCATATCTGGGGCCAACGTCCTGACTTTC. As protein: CSVLRTGGISGANVLTF.

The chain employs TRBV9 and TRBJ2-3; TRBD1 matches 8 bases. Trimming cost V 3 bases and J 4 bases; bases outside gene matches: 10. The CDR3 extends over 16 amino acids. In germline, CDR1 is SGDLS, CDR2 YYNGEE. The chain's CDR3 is CASSATITDRADTQYF. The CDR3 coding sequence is TGTGCCAGCAGCGCTACTATCACGGACAGGGCAGATACGCAGTATTTT.

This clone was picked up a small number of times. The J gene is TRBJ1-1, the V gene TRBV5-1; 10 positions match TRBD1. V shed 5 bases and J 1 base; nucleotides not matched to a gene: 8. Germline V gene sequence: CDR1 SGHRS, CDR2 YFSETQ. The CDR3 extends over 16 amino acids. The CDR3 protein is CASSSGTGASNTEAFF. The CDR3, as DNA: TGCGCCAGCAGTTCCGGGACAGGGGCTTCGAACACTGAAGCTTTCTTT.

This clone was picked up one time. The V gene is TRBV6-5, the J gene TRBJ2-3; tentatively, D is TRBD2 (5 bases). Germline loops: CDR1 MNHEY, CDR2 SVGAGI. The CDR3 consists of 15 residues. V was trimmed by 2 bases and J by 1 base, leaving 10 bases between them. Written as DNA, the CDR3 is TGTGCCAGCAGTTACGCTGTGGGAGGCACAGATACGCAGTATTTT. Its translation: CASSYAVGGTDTQYF.

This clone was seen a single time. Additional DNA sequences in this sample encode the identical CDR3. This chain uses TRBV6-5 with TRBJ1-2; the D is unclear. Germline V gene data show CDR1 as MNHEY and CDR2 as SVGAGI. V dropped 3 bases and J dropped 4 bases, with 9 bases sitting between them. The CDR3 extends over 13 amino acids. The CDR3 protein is CASSYVGFYGYTF. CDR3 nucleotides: TGTGCCAGCAGTTATGTGGGATTCTATGGCTACACCTTC.

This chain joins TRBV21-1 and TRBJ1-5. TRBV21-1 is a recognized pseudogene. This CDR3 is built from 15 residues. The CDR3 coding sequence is TGTGCCAGCAGCAACCAGGGAGACAGCAATCAGCCCCAGCATTTT. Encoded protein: CASSNQGDSNQPQHF.

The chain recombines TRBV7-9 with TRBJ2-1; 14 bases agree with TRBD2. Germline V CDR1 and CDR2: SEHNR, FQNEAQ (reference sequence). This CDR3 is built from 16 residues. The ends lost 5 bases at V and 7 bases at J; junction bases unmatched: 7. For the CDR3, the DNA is TGTGCCAGCAGCCTGGGACTAGCGGGAGCGGTGAATGAGCAGTTCTTC. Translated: CASSLGLAGAVNEQFF.

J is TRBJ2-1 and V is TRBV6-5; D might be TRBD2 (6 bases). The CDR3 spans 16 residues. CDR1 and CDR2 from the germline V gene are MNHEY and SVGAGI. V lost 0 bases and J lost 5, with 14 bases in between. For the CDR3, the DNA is TGTGCCAGCAGTTACTCGAGTGGGAGGCACAACAATGAGCAGTTCTTC. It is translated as CASSYSSGRHNNEQFF.

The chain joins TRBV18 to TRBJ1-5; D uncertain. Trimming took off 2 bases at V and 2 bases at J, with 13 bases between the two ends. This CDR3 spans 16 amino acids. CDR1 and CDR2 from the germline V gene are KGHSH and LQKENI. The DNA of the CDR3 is TGTGCCAGCTCACCAAACAGCAGCCCTGGCAATCAGCCCCAGCATTTT. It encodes CASSPNSSPGNQPQHF.

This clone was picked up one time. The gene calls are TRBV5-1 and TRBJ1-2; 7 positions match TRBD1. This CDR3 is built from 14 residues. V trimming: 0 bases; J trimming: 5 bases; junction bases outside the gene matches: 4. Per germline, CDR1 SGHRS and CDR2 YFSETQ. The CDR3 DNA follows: TGCGCCAGCAGCTTGGAAGGGGGCCTTTATGGCTACACCTTC. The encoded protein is CASSLEGGLYGYTF. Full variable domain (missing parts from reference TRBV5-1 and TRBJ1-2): KAGVTQTPRYLIKTRGQQVTLSCSPISGHRSVSWYQQTPGQGLQFLFEYFSETQRNKGNFPGRFSGRQFSNSRSEMNVSTLELGDSALYLCASSLEGGLYGYTFGSGTRLTVV.

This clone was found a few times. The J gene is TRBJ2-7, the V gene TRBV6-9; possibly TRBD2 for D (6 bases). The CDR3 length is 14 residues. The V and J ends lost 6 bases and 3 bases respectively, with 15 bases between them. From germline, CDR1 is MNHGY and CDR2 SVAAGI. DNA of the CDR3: TGTGCCAGCAGAAGGGGACTCCTAAACTACGAGCAGTACTTC. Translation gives CASRRGLLNYEQYF.

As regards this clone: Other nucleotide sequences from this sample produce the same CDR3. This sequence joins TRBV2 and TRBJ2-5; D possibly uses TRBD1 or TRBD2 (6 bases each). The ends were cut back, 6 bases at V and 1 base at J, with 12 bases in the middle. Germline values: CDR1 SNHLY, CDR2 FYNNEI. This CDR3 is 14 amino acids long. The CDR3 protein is CASRRRGVQETQYF. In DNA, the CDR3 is TGTGCCAGCAGGAGGAGGGGGGTCCAAGAGACCCAGTACTTC.

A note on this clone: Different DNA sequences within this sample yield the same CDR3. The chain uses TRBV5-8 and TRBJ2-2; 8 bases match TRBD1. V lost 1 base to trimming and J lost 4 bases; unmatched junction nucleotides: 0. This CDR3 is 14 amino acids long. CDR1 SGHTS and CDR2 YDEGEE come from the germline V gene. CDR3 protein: CASSLTGGTGELFF. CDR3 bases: TGTGCCAGCAGCTTGACAGGGGGCACCGGGGAGCTGTTTTTT.

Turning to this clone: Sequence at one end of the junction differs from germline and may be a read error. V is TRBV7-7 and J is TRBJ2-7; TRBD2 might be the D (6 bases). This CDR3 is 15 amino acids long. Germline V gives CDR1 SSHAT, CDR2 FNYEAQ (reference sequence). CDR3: CASSPLGGIGDEQYF. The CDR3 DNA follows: TGTGCTAGCAGCCCCCTCGGGGGTATTGGCGACGAGCAGTACTTC.

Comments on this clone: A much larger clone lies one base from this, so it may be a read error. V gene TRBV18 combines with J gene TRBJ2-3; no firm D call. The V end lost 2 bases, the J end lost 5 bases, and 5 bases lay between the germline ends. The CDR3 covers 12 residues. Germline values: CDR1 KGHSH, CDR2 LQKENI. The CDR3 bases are TGTGCCAGCTCACCAATGGTAGATACGCAGTATTTT. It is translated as CASSPMVDTQYF. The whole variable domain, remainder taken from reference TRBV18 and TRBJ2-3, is NAGVMQNPRHLVRRRGQEARLRCSPMKGHSHVYWYRQLPEEGLKFMVYLQKENIIDESGMPKERFSAEFPKEGPSILRIQQVVRGDSAAYFCASSPMVDTQYFGPGTRLTVL.

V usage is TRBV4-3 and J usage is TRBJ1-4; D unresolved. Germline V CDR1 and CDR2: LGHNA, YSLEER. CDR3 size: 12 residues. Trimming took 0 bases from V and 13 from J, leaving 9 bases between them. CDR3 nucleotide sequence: TGCGCCAGCAGCCAAGAGTCCCAAGGACTGTTTTTT. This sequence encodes CASSQESQGLFF.